This TCR beta chain stems from a study of PD-1 blockade in classical Hodgkin lymphoma. V lost 4 bases to trimming and J lost 5 bases; unmatched junction nucleotides: 4. The germline CDR1 and CDR2 sequences are WNHNN and SYGVQD (reference sequence). This CDR3 comprises 13 residues. The study's findings and limits: Baseline diversity resembling that of newly diagnosed patients was seen in complete responders. Patients starting nivolumab less than 1 year after ASCT had lower diversity and were excluded from later analyses. Prior therapy or disease activity may underlie the repertoire differences, whose causes remain undefined.

Of note for this clone: Its matching antigen is unknown.

Indicated time point: cycle 4 day 1 (C4D1), after five to seven weeks of nivolumab. Each patient experienced a relapse that followed autologous stem cell transplantation, and brentuximab vedotin exposure varied. It was by magnetic negative selection that CD4+ T cells were purified from thawed PBMCs. Using immunoSEQ multiplex PCR, the repertoire was profiled, and TCRdb retains in-frame clones only, with some absent. In the table there are tens of thousands of clones, roughly 86% of which are singletons. The sequence was obtained from a human donor with classical Hodgkin lymphoma. The chain recombines TRBV10-1 with TRBJ2-7, with 8 bases aligning to TRBD2. The specimen was CD4+ T cells from blood, collected before the fourth cycle of nivolumab. CDR3 DNA: TGCGCCAGCAGTGCCCAGCGGGGGCACGAGCAGTACTTC. Protein product: CASSAQRGHEQYF.